This T cell receptor (beta chain) was documented in a study of blood T cell repertoires in COVID-19. Study summary: Specimens from acute and convalescent COVID-19 originated in the United States, Italy and Spain.

Enrolment of Seattle patients took place during active infection, and they were followed longitudinally. The ends lost 3 bases at V and 8 bases at J; junction bases unmatched: 13. This CDR3 has 16 residues. Germline-derived CDR1 and CDR2 are SGHNT and YYREEE (reference sequence). The protocol was immunoSEQ multiplex PCR, while the TCRdb copy is restricted to in-frame clones and leaves out a portion. Of some 290,000 clones in the sample, 80% to 90% were seen once. The V and J genes are TRBV5-4 and TRBJ2-2, with 7 positions matching TRBD1. The clonotype comes from a woman aged 30 to 39 with COVID-19, enrolled during active disease. The material sequenced was peripheral blood. In DNA, the CDR3 is TGTGCCAGCAGCTCCAAATCCGGGACAGTCGCTGGGGAGCTGTTTTTT. Translated: CASSSKSGTVAGELFF.